This T cell receptor beta chain was documented in a study of shared clonotypes between healthy human individuals. Across the study: Per donor, CD8 memory used one plate, CD8 naive used two, CD4 memory used three and CD4 naive used three.

About 30,000 T cell genomes, or around 180 ng DNA, went into the sorted-subset replicate PCRs. TCRdb keeps only in-frame clones here, not all; method: immunoSEQ multiplex PCR. The sample lists 2 million to 2.5 million clones, more than 90% occurring once. CDR3 length: 11 residues. Trimming took off 5 bases at V and 4 bases at J, with 8 bases between the two ends. Per germline, CDR1 GTSNPN and CDR2 SVGIG (reference sequence). The study separated CD4+ cells into CD45RA+ naive and CD45RA-negative memory subsets. To note about this clone: Its antigen is not known.

Broader study findings: Larger richness was generally estimated for naive than memory subsets.

The receptor was isolated from a man between 18 and 35 years old in good health. Material for sequencing was naive CD4+ T cells sorted from blood. The subset here: CD45RA+ positively selected. The V and J genes are TRBV30 and TRBJ1-2; a weak D match, TRBD1 (6 bases). CDR3 DNA sequence: TGTGCCTGGCGACAGGCCTATGGCTACACCTTC. This translates into CAWRQAYGYTF.